The present T cell receptor (beta chain) was sequenced within a study of blood T cell repertoires in COVID-19. The wider study: There were acute and convalescent COVID-19 samples, and they came from the United States, Italy and Spain. Nucleic acid was either cDNA or gDNA, and it came from T cells, B-cell-depleted T cells, or PBMCs.

Original methodology: Estimation of nucleated cell counts relied on the amplification of reference gene primers. Here immunoSEQ multiplex PCR was the method, and the copy in TCRdb shows in-frame clones only, minus some. That table furnishes V, J and clone size, whereas the DNA furnished D and trimming. Here the sample spans 40,000 to 50,000 clones, around 90% being singletons. V was pared by 0 bases and J by 7 bases, with 4 bases of the junction left unmatched. The length of the CDR3 is 15 residues. CDR1 is SGHRS and CDR2 is YFSETQ in the germline V gene. The sequenced material came from peripheral blood. The rearrangement links TRBV5-1 to TRBJ2-7; 13 bases map to TRBD2. The clonotype originates from a man aged 45-65 years with active COVID-19. The CDR3 region is CASSLETSGGSEQYF. The CDR3 DNA follows: TGCGCCAGCAGCTTGGAGACTAGCGGGGGGTCGGAGCAGTACTTC.